A selection of T cell receptor beta chains follows, all from one sample in a study of T cell responses to AZD1222 COVID-19 vaccine. The protocol was immunoSEQ multiplex PCR, while the TCRdb copy is restricted to in-frame clones and leaves out a portion. The table lists about 50,000 clones, approximately 85% of them singletons. Sequenced material: peripheral blood, taken on day 0 of MenACWY control vaccination. The receptors stem from an adult in good health. CDR3s include the opening cysteine and the closing phenylalanine or tryptophan. A D gene is named only where the DNA matches it firmly. Rows may omit the clone size; those that give it use once, few, many or a size class.

j_call: TRBJ2-1; v_call: TRBV9; d_call: TRBD2; clone_size: NA; cdr3_nt: TGTGCCAGCAGCGAGACTAGCGTGTACCTAAATGAGCAGTTCTTC; cdr3_aa: CASSETSVYLNEQFF
j_call: TRBJ2-1; v_call: TRBV14; d_call: TRBD2; clone_size: NA; cdr3_nt: TGTGCCAGCAGCCAACTTAGCGGGACTGAGTCCCCTTGGAGCTCCTACAATGAGCAGTTCTTC; cdr3_aa: CASSQLSGTESPWSSYNEQFF
j_call: TRBJ1-5; v_call: TRBV6-6; d_call: TRBD1; clone_size: NA; cdr3_nt: TGTGCCAGCAGTTTACAGGGGAATCAGCCCCAGCATTTT; cdr3_aa: CASSLQGNQPQHF
j_call: TRBJ1-1; v_call: TRBV5-1; d_call: TRBD1; clone_size: once; cdr3_nt: TGCGCCAGCAGCTTGGTAGGGGGCCTAGGGGGCACTGAAGCTTTCTTT; cdr3_aa: CASSLVGGLGGTEAFF
j_call: TRBJ2-3; v_call: TRBV15; d_call: NA; clone_size: NA; cdr3_nt: TGTGCCACCAGCAGAGATCAGGTAGATACGCAGTATTTT; cdr3_aa: CATSRDQVDTQYF
j_call: TRBJ2-7; v_call: TRBV30; d_call: TRBD1; clone_size: NA; cdr3_nt: TGTGCCTGGAGGGGACAGGGCTCTCGCGAGCAGTACTTC; cdr3_aa: CAWRGQGSREQYF
j_call: TRBJ1-5; v_call: TRBV10-3; d_call: NA; clone_size: NA; cdr3_nt: TGTGCCTCTCTTAGGGCGCTCAATCAGCCCCAGCATTTT; cdr3_aa: CASLRALNQPQHF
j_call: TRBJ1-1; v_call: TRBV11-3; d_call: NA; clone_size: NA; cdr3_nt: TGTGCCAGTCGGTTGAACACTGAAGCTTTCTTT; cdr3_aa: CASRLNTEAFF
j_call: TRBJ2-1; v_call: TRBV20-1; d_call: NA; clone_size: NA; cdr3_nt: TGCAGTGCTTCTGATGGTGAGCAGTTCTTC; cdr3_aa: CSASDGEQFF
j_call: TRBJ2-2; v_call: TRBV7-6; d_call: TRBD2; clone_size: NA; cdr3_nt: TGTGCCAGCAGCTCGGGACTAGCGGGATCCGGGGAGCTGTTTTTT; cdr3_aa: CASSSGLAGSGELFF
j_call: TRBJ2-3; v_call: TRBV10-3; d_call: NA; clone_size: NA; cdr3_nt: TGTGCCATCAGCGAAACGACAGATACGCAGTATTTT; cdr3_aa: CAISETTDTQYF
j_call: TRBJ1-5; v_call: TRBV6-6; d_call: NA; clone_size: NA; cdr3_nt: TGTGCCAGCAGTCAGCCTGGGGCAGCGTTTAGCAATCAGCCCCAGCATTTT; cdr3_aa: CASSQPGAAFSNQPQHF
j_call: TRBJ1-1; v_call: TRBV4-3; d_call: NA; clone_size: NA; cdr3_nt: TGCGCCAGCAGCCAAGATCTGGGCCGGGCTGAAGCTTTCTTT; cdr3_aa: CASSQDLGRAEAFF
j_call: TRBJ2-7; v_call: TRBV6-6; d_call: NA; clone_size: NA; cdr3_nt: TGTGCCAGCAGTTACTCGCGAGAGGCAGTCCAGGGTTTC; cdr3_aa: CASSYSREAVQGF
j_call: TRBJ2-1; v_call: TRBV30; d_call: TRBD1; clone_size: NA; cdr3_nt: TGTGCCTACTCCGTTCCCAGGGGGCGCCGGTACAATGAGCAGTTCTTC; cdr3_aa: CAYSVPRGRRYNEQFF
j_call: TRBJ2-7; v_call: TRBV28; d_call: TRBD2; clone_size: few; cdr3_nt: TGTGCCAGCAGTCCTCCCGGACTAGCGGGGGCCTACGAGCAGTACTTC; cdr3_aa: CASSPPGLAGAYEQYF
j_call: TRBJ1-2; v_call: TRBV28; d_call: NA; clone_size: few; cdr3_nt: TGTGCCAGCAGTTTAAGTGACAGTGCCGCTAGGTATGGCTACACCTTC; cdr3_aa: CASSLSDSAARYGYTF
j_call: TRBJ2-5; v_call: TRBV7-2; d_call: NA; clone_size: NA; cdr3_nt: TGTGCCAGCAGCTTCCTAATCTCAGGGGGGAAAGAGACCCAGTACTTC; cdr3_aa: CASSFLISGGKETQYF
j_call: TRBJ2-3; v_call: TRBV6-5; d_call: NA; clone_size: NA; cdr3_nt: TGTGCCAGCAGCAGACTCGATACGCAGTATTTT; cdr3_aa: CASSRLDTQYF
j_call: TRBJ2-3; v_call: TRBV3-1/TRBV3-2; d_call: NA; clone_size: NA; cdr3_nt: TGTGCCAGCAGTCGTTTCACAGATACGCAGTATTTT; cdr3_aa: CASSRFTDTQYF
j_call: TRBJ2-7; v_call: TRBV21-1; d_call: NA; clone_size: NA; cdr3_nt: TGTGCCAGCAGCAAAACGGCAGGAGCCTCCTACGAGCAGTACTTC; cdr3_aa: CASSKTAGASYEQYF
j_call: TRBJ1-2; v_call: TRBV3-1/TRBV3-2; d_call: TRBD1; clone_size: few; cdr3_nt: TGTGCCAGCAGCCCGAGGGACAGACATTCCTATGGCTACACCTTC; cdr3_aa: CASSPRDRHSYGYTF
j_call: TRBJ2-2; v_call: TRBV10-3; d_call: NA; clone_size: NA; cdr3_nt: TGTGCCATCAGCAGGGACTCGCTGGAGCTGTTTTTT; cdr3_aa: CAISRDSLELFF
j_call: TRBJ2-7; v_call: TRBV19; d_call: NA; clone_size: few; cdr3_nt: TGTGCCAGTAGTCGGGGGTACTACGAGCAGTACTTC; cdr3_aa: CASSRGYYEQYF
j_call: TRBJ1-5; v_call: TRBV19; d_call: NA; clone_size: few; cdr3_nt: TGTGCCAGTAGTCAAACAGGGTCGGGTCAGCCCCAGCATTTT; cdr3_aa: CASSQTGSGQPQHF
j_call: TRBJ2-7; v_call: TRBV7-2; d_call: NA; clone_size: few; cdr3_nt: TGTGCCAGCAGCTTAGCTCGCGTTTACGAGCAGTACTTC; cdr3_aa: CASSLARVYEQYF
j_call: TRBJ2-3; v_call: TRBV24-1; d_call: TRBD2; clone_size: NA; cdr3_nt: TGTGCCACCTGTGGAGAGCGGGAGGCAGATACGCAGTATTTT; cdr3_aa: CATCGEREADTQYF
j_call: TRBJ1-1; v_call: TRBV6-2/TRBV6-3; d_call: TRBD1; clone_size: NA; cdr3_nt: TGTGCCAGCAGTTACACTCGAGGGGGCCGGGCTGAAGCTTTCTTT; cdr3_aa: CASSYTRGGRAEAFF
j_call: TRBJ2-7; v_call: TRBV5-8; d_call: TRBD1; clone_size: NA; cdr3_nt: TGTGCCAGCAGCTTTTCCATCCAGGGGGTGTACTTC; cdr3_aa: CASSFSIQGVYF
j_call: TRBJ2-7; v_call: TRBV2; d_call: NA; clone_size: NA; cdr3_nt: TGTGCCAGCAGTGACGCAATAAGCGACGAGCAGTACTTC; cdr3_aa: CASSDAISDEQYF
j_call: TRBJ1-2; v_call: TRBV27; d_call: NA; clone_size: NA; cdr3_nt: TGTGCCAGCAGTTTACTCACGGGTCTACCCTATGGCTACACCTTC; cdr3_aa: CASSLLTGLPYGYTF
j_call: TRBJ2-5; v_call: TRBV2; d_call: TRBD2; clone_size: NA; cdr3_nt: TGTGCCAGCAGTGCTACGGGACTAGCGGGCTCAATGGGGACCCAGTACTTC; cdr3_aa: CASSATGLAGSMGTQYF
j_call: TRBJ2-2; v_call: TRBV5-1; d_call: NA; clone_size: NA; cdr3_nt: TGCGCCAGCAGCTTTAGCAGCGCGAACACCGGGGAGCTGTTTTTT; cdr3_aa: CASSFSSANTGELFF
j_call: TRBJ1-1; v_call: TRBV28; d_call: TRBD1; clone_size: NA; cdr3_nt: TGTGCCAGCAGTCTTGGACAGGGTGAAGCTTTCTTT; cdr3_aa: CASSLGQGEAFF
j_call: TRBJ2-7; v_call: TRBV5-3; d_call: NA; clone_size: NA; cdr3_nt: TGTGCCAGAAGCTCCGTGGGAGGCCATTTGTACGAGCAGTACTTC; cdr3_aa: CARSSVGGHLYEQYF
j_call: TRBJ2-1; v_call: TRBV27; d_call: TRBD2; clone_size: NA; cdr3_nt: TGTGCCAGCAGTACCAAACTAGCGGGAGTTTCAAATGAGCAGTTCTTC; cdr3_aa: CASSTKLAGVSNEQFF
j_call: TRBJ2-1; v_call: TRBV19; d_call: NA; clone_size: NA; cdr3_nt: TGTGCCAGTAGTAGGGGGACTCCTCGGGTAAATGAGCAGTTCTTC; cdr3_aa: CASSRGTPRVNEQFF